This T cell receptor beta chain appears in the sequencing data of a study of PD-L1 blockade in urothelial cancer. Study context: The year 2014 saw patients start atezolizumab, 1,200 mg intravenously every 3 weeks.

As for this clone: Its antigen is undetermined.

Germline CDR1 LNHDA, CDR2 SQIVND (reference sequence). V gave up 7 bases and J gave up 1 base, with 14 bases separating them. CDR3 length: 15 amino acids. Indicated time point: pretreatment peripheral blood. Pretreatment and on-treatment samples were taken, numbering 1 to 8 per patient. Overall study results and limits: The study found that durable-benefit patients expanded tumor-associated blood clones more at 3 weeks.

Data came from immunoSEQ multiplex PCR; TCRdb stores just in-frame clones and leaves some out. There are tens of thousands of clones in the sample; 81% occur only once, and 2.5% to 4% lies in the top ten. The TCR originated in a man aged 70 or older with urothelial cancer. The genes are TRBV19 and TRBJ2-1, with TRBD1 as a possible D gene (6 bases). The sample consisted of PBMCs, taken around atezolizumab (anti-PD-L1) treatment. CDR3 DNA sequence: TGTGCCAGTATCGCTGTAGGGGGTTCCTACAATGAGCAGTTCTTC. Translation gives CASIAVGGSYNEQFF.